One and the same sample provided the 14 T cell receptor beta chains below, sequenced in a study of cytomegalovirus exposure and HLA in healthy donors. Only in-frame clones appear in the TCRdb table, and some are missing; sequencing was by immunoSEQ multiplex PCR. The repertoire holds approximately 98,000 clones, with approximately 95% as singletons. The sample taken for sequencing was PBMCs. Every receptor here comes from a woman aged 18-29 years in good health and CMV-seronegative.

This sequence joins TRBV27 and TRBJ2-1, with 9 bases lining up with TRBD2. The length of the CDR3 is 15 residues. V dropped 1 base and J dropped 4; count of bases not matched to a gene: 2. In germline, CDR1 is MNHEY, CDR2 SMNVEV (reference sequence). DNA of the CDR3: TGTGCCAGCAGTTTATTAGCGGGGGCGTACAATGAGCAGTTCTTC. Protein product: CASSLLAGAYNEQFF.

The chain combines TRBV2 with TRBJ2-7, with a possible D match to TRBD2 (5 bases). Looked up from germline, CDR1 is SNHLY and CDR2 is FYNNEI. This CDR3 is built from 11 residues. V gave up 4 bases and J gave up 7 bases, with 8 bases separating them. This CDR3 is CASSVGVEQYF. Here the CDR3 DNA reads TGTGCCAGCAGTGTCGGGGTAGAGCAGTACTTC. Supplemented by reference TRBV2 and TRBJ2-7, the full variable domain reads EPEVTQTPSHQVTQMGQEVILRCVPISNHLYFYWYRQILGQKVEFLVSFYNNEISEKSEIFDDQFSVERPDGSNFTLKIRSTKLEDSAMYFCASSVGVEQYFGPGTRLTVT.

This chain connects TRBV28 to TRBJ1-1; a possible D gene is TRBD1 (6 bases). In germline, CDR1 is MDHEN, CDR2 SYDVKM. This CDR3 spans 19 amino acids. Trimming pared 2 bases from V and 0 bases from J, leaving 22 bases between. The CDR3 DNA reads TGTGCCAGCAGTTTAGTCCCACAGGGTTTGTGGGTCATGAACACTGAAGCTTTCTTT. The encoded protein is CASSLVPQGLWVMNTEAFF.

The rearrangement links TRBV7-2 to TRBJ1-2; TRBD1 agrees at 11 bases. The J segment lost 0 bases and the V segment lost 5 bases, leaving 8 bases of the junction unmatched. CDR1 and CDR2 (germline): SGHTA, FQGNSA. This CDR3 region has 17 residues. The CDR3 spells CASSRRDRGEANYGYTF. The CDR3 DNA sequence: TGTGCCAGCAGCAGAAGGGACAGGGGGGAAGCTAACTATGGCTACACCTTC.

J is TRBJ2-2 and V is TRBV5-1; no clear D gene. The CDR3 length is 18 residues. Germline V gives CDR1 SGHRS, CDR2 YFSETQ. The germline V and J ends were trimmed by 0 bases and 2 bases, with 17 bases remaining between them. The CDR3 is CASSLEASRGNNTGELFF. CDR3 in DNA: TGCGCCAGCAGCTTGGAGGCTAGTCGCGGCAATAACACCGGGGAGCTGTTTTTT.

The chain combines TRBV28 with TRBJ2-1; D possibly corresponds to TRBD1 (5 bases). V shed 6 bases and J shed 2 bases, with 11 bases lying between them. From germline, CDR1 is MDHEN and CDR2 SYDVKM. This CDR3 has 14 residues. CDR3 sequence (DNA): TGTGCCAGCAGCCGGACAAGCCCCTACAATGAGCAGTTCTTC. It encodes CASSRTSPYNEQFF.

The chain recombines TRBV7-2 with TRBJ2-5; no definite D call. Germline CDR1 is SGHTA and CDR2 is FQGNSA. V dropped 3 bases and J dropped 5 bases, with 4 bases sitting between them. This CDR3 spans 11 amino acids. This CDR3 is CASSFRETQYF. The CDR3 coding sequence is TGTGCCAGCAGCTTCAGGGAGACCCAGTACTTC.

The gene calls are TRBV2 and TRBJ2-7; tentative D call: TRBD1 (5 bases). Germline CDR1 reads SNHLY; CDR2 reads FYNNEI. The CDR3 spans 17 residues. V lost 6 bases and J lost 4, with 25 bases in between. CDR3 protein: CASRNMDGARQTYEQYF. For the CDR3, the DNA is TGTGCCAGCAGAAACATGGATGGGGCGAGACAGACTTACGAGCAGTACTTC.

The chain uses TRBV18 and TRBJ2-3; 12 bases line up with TRBD1. Germline trimming cut 4 bases from V and 2 bases from J; bases unmatched to any gene: 1. The CDR3 contains 15 residues. CDR1 is KGHSH and CDR2 is LQKENI in the germline V gene. CDR3 loop: CASSRGQGATDTQYF. The CDR3 nucleotides read TGTGCCAGCTCACGGGGACAGGGGGCCACAGATACGCAGTATTTT.

This clone was seen a handful of times. This chain links TRBV19 with TRBJ1-2; 9 nucleotides match TRBD1. The CDR3 totals 13 residues. Germline V gene lookup returns CDR1 LNHDA and CDR2 SQIVND (reference sequence). The V gene end was trimmed by 6 bases and the J gene end by 11 bases; junction bases not matched to a gene: 10. DNA for the CDR3: TGTGCCAGTAGCGTCGGGACAGGGCCGTTATACACCTTC. Translating gives CASSVGTGPLYTF.

The rearrangement links TRBV7-2 to TRBJ2-1; no clear D gene. Germline lookup yields CDR1 SGHTA and CDR2 FQGNSA. Trimming stripped 5 bases from V and 4 bases from J, with 15 bases between. The CDR3 contains 15 residues. CDR3 DNA sequence: TGTGCCAGCAGCCCCTGGGCTGATTCATACAATGAGCAGTTCTTC. Protein sequence: CASSPWADSYNEQFF.

The gene calls are TRBV25-1 and TRBJ2-7; TRBD1 matches 8 bases. Germline trimming cut 3 bases from V and 3 bases from J; bases unmatched to any gene: 4. Germline CDR1 reads MGHDK; CDR2 reads SYGVNS. This CDR3 contains 14 residues. CDR3 loop: CASSDGQGIYEQYF. DNA of the CDR3: TGTGCCAGCAGTGACGGACAGGGTATCTACGAGCAGTACTTC.

The chain couples TRBV5-6 to TRBJ1-4; a possible D gene is TRBD1 (6 bases). This CDR3 region has 14 residues. The V gene's germline CDR1 is SGHDT and CDR2 YYEEEE. V was pared by 7 bases and J by 8 bases, with 18 bases between. CDR3 DNA sequence: TGTGCCAGCGGGATCAGGGGACGGGGAGAAAAACTGTTTTTT. Protein: CASGIRGRGEKLFF.

This sequence joins TRBV4-2 and TRBJ2-5; TRBD1 matches at 7 bases. V lost 2 bases to trimming and J lost 3 bases; unmatched junction nucleotides: 15. The CDR3 loop spans 18 amino acids. The V gene's germline CDR1 is LGHNA and CDR2 YNFKEQ. DNA of the CDR3: TGTGCCAGCAGCCAACTTGGGTTTTTTGAGGGGGCAAAAGAGACCCAGTACTTC. It is translated as CASSQLGFFEGAKETQYF.